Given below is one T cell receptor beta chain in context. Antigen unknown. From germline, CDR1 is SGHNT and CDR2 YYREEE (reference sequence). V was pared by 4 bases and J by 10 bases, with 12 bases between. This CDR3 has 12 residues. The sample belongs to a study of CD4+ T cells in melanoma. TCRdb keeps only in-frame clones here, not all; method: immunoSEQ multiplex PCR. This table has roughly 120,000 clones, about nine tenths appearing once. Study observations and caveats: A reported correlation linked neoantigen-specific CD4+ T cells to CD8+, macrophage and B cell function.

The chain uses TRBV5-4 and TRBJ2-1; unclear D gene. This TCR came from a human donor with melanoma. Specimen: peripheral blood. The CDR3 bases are TGTGCCAGCAGCCCCGGGTTTCTGGAGCAGTTCTTC. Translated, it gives CASSPGFLEQFF.